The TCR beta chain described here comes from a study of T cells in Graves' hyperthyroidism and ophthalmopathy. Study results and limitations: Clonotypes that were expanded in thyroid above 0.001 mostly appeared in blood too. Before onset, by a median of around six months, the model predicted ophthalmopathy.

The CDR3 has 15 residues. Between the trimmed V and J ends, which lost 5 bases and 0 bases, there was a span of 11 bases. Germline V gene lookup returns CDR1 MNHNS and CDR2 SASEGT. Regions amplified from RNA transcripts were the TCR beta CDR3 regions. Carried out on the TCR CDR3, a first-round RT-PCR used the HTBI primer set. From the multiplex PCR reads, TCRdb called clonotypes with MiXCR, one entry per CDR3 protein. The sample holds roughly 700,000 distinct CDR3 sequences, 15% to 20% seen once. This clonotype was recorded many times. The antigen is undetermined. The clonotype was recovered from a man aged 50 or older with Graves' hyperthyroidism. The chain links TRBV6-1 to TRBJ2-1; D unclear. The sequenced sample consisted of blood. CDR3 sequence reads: CASSPTQSSYNEQFF. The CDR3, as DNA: TGTGCCAGCAGTCCGACTCAGAGCTCCTACAATGAGCAGTTCTTC.